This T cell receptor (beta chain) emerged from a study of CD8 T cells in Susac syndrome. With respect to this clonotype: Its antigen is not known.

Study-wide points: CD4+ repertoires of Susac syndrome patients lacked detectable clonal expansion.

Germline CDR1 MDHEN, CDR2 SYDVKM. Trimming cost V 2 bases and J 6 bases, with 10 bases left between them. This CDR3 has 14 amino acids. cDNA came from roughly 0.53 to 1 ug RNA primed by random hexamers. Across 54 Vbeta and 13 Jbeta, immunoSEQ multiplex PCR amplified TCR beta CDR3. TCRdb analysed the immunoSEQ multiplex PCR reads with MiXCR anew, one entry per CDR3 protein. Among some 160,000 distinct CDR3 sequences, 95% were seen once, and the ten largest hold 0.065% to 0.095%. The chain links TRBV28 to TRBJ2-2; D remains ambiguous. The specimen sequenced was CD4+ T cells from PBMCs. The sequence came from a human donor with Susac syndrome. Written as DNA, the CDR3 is TGTGCCAGCAGTTTAGTCAACGGCGCCGGGGAGCTGTTTTTT. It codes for CASSLVNGAGELFF.